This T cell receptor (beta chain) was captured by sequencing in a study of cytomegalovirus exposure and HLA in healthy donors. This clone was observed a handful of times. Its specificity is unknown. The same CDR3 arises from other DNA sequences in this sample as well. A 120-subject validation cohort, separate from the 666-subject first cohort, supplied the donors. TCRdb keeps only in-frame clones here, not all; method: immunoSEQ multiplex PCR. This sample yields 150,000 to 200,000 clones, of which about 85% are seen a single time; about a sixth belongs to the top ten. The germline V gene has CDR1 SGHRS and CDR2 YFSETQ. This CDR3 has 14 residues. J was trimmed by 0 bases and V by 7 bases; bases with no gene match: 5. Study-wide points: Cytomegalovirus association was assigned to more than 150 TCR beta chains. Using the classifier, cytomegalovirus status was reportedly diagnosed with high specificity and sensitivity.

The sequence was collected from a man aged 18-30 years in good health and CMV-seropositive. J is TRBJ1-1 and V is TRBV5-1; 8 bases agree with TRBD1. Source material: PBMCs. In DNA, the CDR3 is TGCGCCAGCTCGCGGACAGGGCTGAACACTGAAGCTTTCTTT. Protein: CASSRTGLNTEAFF.